The 17 T cell receptor beta chains below were found in one sample sequenced in a study of T cell clones after liver transplantation. The assay was immunoSEQ multiplex PCR, and TCRdb's table has in-frame clones only and misses some. The table records tens of thousands of clones, 70% to 75% of them present only once. The source material was CD4+ T cells from blood, sampled before liver transplant. Source of these receptors: a human donor who received a liver transplant.

The gene calls are TRBV28 and TRBJ1-4; the match to TRBD1 covers 11 bases. Germline-derived CDR1 and CDR2 are MDHEN and SYDVKM. The CDR3 sequence is 16 residues long. Trimming at V came to 8 bases and at J to 6 bases, leaving 11 bases not matched to a gene. The CDR3 DNA reads TGTGCCAGCGGCACCCCTGGGGACAGGGGGTATGAAAAACTGTTTTTT. Protein sequence: CASGTPGDRGYEKLFF.

The V gene is TRBV6-6, the J gene TRBJ1-5, with 9 bases matching TRBD1. Per germline, CDR1 MNHNY and CDR2 SVGAGI (reference sequence). After removal of 5 bases from V and 6 bases from J, the junction contained 11 bases not matched to a gene. This CDR3 comprises 16 residues. The CDR3 sequence: CASSKGDRASGQPQHF. The CDR3 region has the DNA TGTGCCAGCAGTAAAGGGGACAGGGCCTCAGGTCAGCCCCAGCATTTT.

This chain uses TRBV11-2 with TRBJ2-1, with 9 bases lining up with TRBD1. Germline CDR1 is SGHAT and CDR2 is FQNNGV. The CDR3 has 17 residues. V lost 6 bases to trimming and J lost 9 bases; unmatched junction nucleotides: 18. The CDR3, as DNA: TGTGCCAGCAGAACTGGGACCGGGACAGGGACGAGGAGTGAGCAGTTCTTC. This codes for CASRTGTGTGTRSEQFF.

V is TRBV28 and J is TRBJ2-3; 7 bases map to TRBD2. V lost 5 bases and J lost 0; bases outside the gene matches: 5. Germline CDR1 is MDHEN and CDR2 is SYDVKM. CDR3 length equals 15 residues. This chain's CDR3 is CASSGSGDSTDTQYF. The CDR3 DNA reads as TGTGCCAGCAGTGGAAGCGGGGACAGCACAGATACGCAGTATTTT. The variable domain in full, with the rest retrieved from reference TRBV28 and TRBJ2-3, is DVKVTQSSRYLVKRTGEKVFLECVQDMDHENMFWYRQDPGLGLRLIYFSYDVKMKEKGDIPEGYSVSREKKERFSLILESASTNQTSMYLCASSGSGDSTDTQYFGPGTRLTVL.

The J gene is TRBJ2-1, the V gene TRBV19; 16 nucleotides line up with TRBD2. The V gene end was trimmed by 6 bases and the J gene end by 7 bases; junction bases not matched to a gene: 15. Germline-derived CDR1 and CDR2 are LNHDA and SQIVND (reference sequence). The CDR3 is made up of 19 amino acids. The CDR3 loop reads CASSPVREGLAGGRNEQFF. The DNA of the CDR3 is TGTGCCAGTAGCCCGGTCAGGGAGGGACTAGCGGGGGGGCGAAATGAGCAGTTCTTC.

The chain carries TRBV6-4 and TRBJ1-5; the D is unclear. Germline V gene data show CDR1 as MRHNA and CDR2 as SNTAGT. The CDR3 spans 13 residues. V lost 3 bases and J lost 4, with 7 bases in between. In nucleotides, the CDR3 is TGTGCCAGCAGTGAAGAGTGGAATCAGCCCCAGCATTTT. This sequence encodes CASSEEWNQPQHF.

The chain carries TRBV6-6 and TRBJ2-6, with D hard to call. Between the trimmed V and J ends, which lost 5 bases and 4 bases, there was a span of 9 bases. Germline V gives CDR1 MNHNY, CDR2 SVGAGI (reference sequence). The CDR3 extends over 14 amino acids. As DNA, the CDR3 is TGTGCCAGCAGTCTCGGGTCAGGGGCCAACGTCCTGACTTTC. It specifies CASSLGSGANVLTF.

In nucleotides, the CDR3 is TGTGCCAGCAGCCCCGGGGGGGACACTGAAGCTTTCTTT. Amino acid sequence: CASSPGGDTEAFF. This chain connects TRBV11-2 to TRBJ1-1, with D maybe TRBD1 (5 bases). Germline CDR1 SGHAT, CDR2 FQNNGV. V was shortened by 5 bases and J by 3 bases, with 10 bases between the two germline ends. CDR3 size: 13 residues.

This clone appeared a few times. V usage is TRBV30 and J usage is TRBJ2-7; 7 nucleotides match TRBD2. This CDR3 is built from 15 residues. V lost 1 base to trimming and J lost 0 bases; unmatched junction nucleotides: 6. CDR1 and CDR2 (germline): GTSNPN, SVGIG (reference sequence). In nucleotides, the CDR3 is TGTGCCTGGAGTGAGGGGCCTAGCGGCTCCTACGAGCAGTACTTC. Protein product: CAWSEGPSGSYEQYF.

V is TRBV5-6 and J is TRBJ2-1, with 7 nucleotides matching TRBD2. V lost 4 bases and J lost 7; bases outside the gene matches: 8. Germline CDR1 and CDR2: SGHDT and YYEEEE. The CDR3 totals 14 residues. The CDR3 sequence: CASSAQLAINEQFF. The CDR3 nucleotides are TGTGCCAGCAGCGCTCAACTAGCGATTAATGAGCAGTTCTTC.

This clone was observed a few times. The chain couples TRBV5-5 to TRBJ2-2; D ambiguous. The V and J ends lost 0 bases and 4 bases respectively, with 7 bases between them. The CDR3 runs 14 residues. Germline V gives CDR1 SGHKS, CDR2 YYEKEE (reference sequence). The CDR3 here is CASSLATGTGELFF. CDR3 DNA sequence: TGTGCCAGCAGCTTGGCGACGGGCACCGGGGAGCTGTTTTTT.

V gene TRBV6-1 combines with J gene TRBJ1-3; D is uncertain. CDR1 and CDR2 from the germline V gene are MNHNS and SASEGT. V lost 8 bases to trimming and J lost 1 base, with 9 bases between them. This CDR3 comprises 13 residues. The CDR3 protein is CASGGVSGNTIYF. In DNA, the CDR3 is TGTGCCAGCGGAGGAGTATCTGGAAACACCATATATTTT.

This clone was observed a few times. The chain recombines TRBV6-5 with TRBJ1-1; the D is unclear. Germline CDR1 reads MNHEY; CDR2 reads SVGAGI. Trimming took off 7 bases at V and 1 base at J, with 13 bases between the two ends. This CDR3 comprises 14 residues. The CDR3 region is CASTPDIWNTEAFF. The DNA for the CDR3 is TGTGCCAGCACCCCTGACATATGGAACACTGAAGCTTTCTTT.

This clone occurred many times. The rearrangement uses TRBV7-2 and TRBJ2-2, with D possibly being TRBD1 (5 bases). The CDR3 length is 15 residues. The germline CDR1 and CDR2 sequences are SGHTA and FQGNSA. V shed 8 bases and J shed 7 bases, with 20 bases lying between them. CDR3 sequence reads: CASRVWAGSGGELFF. In DNA form, the CDR3 reads TGTGCCAGCCGAGTGTGGGCAGGGTCGGGCGGGGAGCTGTTTTTT.

V and J are TRBV7-2 and TRBJ2-5; D may be TRBD1 (6 bases). The germline V gene has CDR1 SGHTA and CDR2 FQGNSA. The CDR3 is made up of 14 amino acids. V lost 5 bases and J lost 3, with 13 bases in between. CDR3 DNA: TGTGCCAGCAGCGAGATCAGGGGAGAAGAGACCCAGTACTTC. This encodes CASSEIRGEETQYF.

The chain uses TRBV18 and TRBJ1-1; TRBD1 aligns across 10 bases. V was pared by 3 bases and J by 0 bases, with 7 bases of the junction left unmatched. Germline lookup yields CDR1 KGHSH and CDR2 LQKENI. The CDR3 is 17 residues long. CDR3: CASSPSGQGTMNTEAFF. DNA for the CDR3: TGTGCCAGCTCACCTTCGGGACAGGGGACCATGAACACTGAAGCTTTCTTT.

This chain uses TRBV7-2 with TRBJ1-4; 7 nucleotides line up with TRBD1. Germline CDR1 is SGHTA and CDR2 is FQGNSA. There are 15 residues in the CDR3. V lost 4 bases and J lost 8; bases outside the gene matches: 10. The CDR3 spells CASSSTGTVVEKLFF. CDR3 coding DNA: TGTGCCAGCAGCTCGACCGGGACAGTCGTCGAAAAACTGTTTTTT.